This is a list of T cell receptor beta chains from one sample in a study of glioma-infiltrating T cells after dendritic cell vaccination. Assay used: immunoSEQ multiplex PCR; TCRdb lists only in-frame clones, some missing. Of under 130,000 clones listed, 81% are singletons. The input for sequencing was blood, taken before dendritic cell vaccination. The receptor set was obtained from a human donor with glioblastoma. Each CDR3 is given with its conserved first and last residue. Each record gives: J gene, V gene, D gene, clone size, CDR3 DNA, CDR3 protein. D genes are given only for firm matches. Rows give clone size only sometimes, using once, few, many, or a class for an expanded clone.

j_call: TRBJ2-3; v_call: TRBV4-1; d_call: TRBD2; clone_size: NA; cdr3_nt: TGCGCCAGCAGCCAAGATTTGCGGGGGGGCACAGATACGCAGTATTTT; cdr3_aa: CASSQDLRGGTDTQYF
j_call: TRBJ1-2; v_call: TRBV5-1; d_call: NA; clone_size: NA; cdr3_nt: TGCGCCAGCAGCTTGGCTAAGAACAGGGAAATCTATGGCTACACCTTC; cdr3_aa: CASSLAKNREIYGYTF
j_call: TRBJ1-5; v_call: TRBV19; d_call: NA; clone_size: NA; cdr3_nt: TGTGCCAGTAGTATCGGGGTGTCAGGTGGCAATCAGCCCCAGCATTTT; cdr3_aa: CASSIGVSGGNQPQHF
j_call: TRBJ1-3; v_call: TRBV6-5; d_call: NA; clone_size: NA; cdr3_nt: TGTGCCAGCAGTATGAAACGTGGGCAGCCCTCCGCCATATATTTT; cdr3_aa: CASSMKRGQPSAIYF
j_call: TRBJ1-1; v_call: TRBV19; d_call: NA; clone_size: NA; cdr3_nt: TGTGCCAGTAGTATGGGTCAGGGATTTCTGGGCACTGAAGCTTTCTTT; cdr3_aa: CASSMGQGFLGTEAFF
j_call: TRBJ2-7; v_call: TRBV15; d_call: NA; clone_size: NA; cdr3_nt: TGTGCCACCAGCAGAGAACGGGAGAGCTCCTACGAGCAGTACTTC; cdr3_aa: CATSRERESSYEQYF
j_call: TRBJ1-2; v_call: TRBV5-4; d_call: NA; clone_size: NA; cdr3_nt: TGTGCCAGCAGCTTGGAGGGGGGGCAGACCTTC; cdr3_aa: CASSLEGGQTF
j_call: TRBJ1-4; v_call: TRBV5-6; d_call: TRBD1; clone_size: NA; cdr3_nt: TGTGCCAGCAGCAGCGAGATGACAGGGGTCGGTGAAAAACTGTTTTTT; cdr3_aa: CASSSEMTGVGEKLFF
j_call: TRBJ2-7; v_call: TRBV7-8; d_call: TRBD1; clone_size: NA; cdr3_nt: TGTGCCAGCAGCTTAGGGACAGGCCTTTACGAGCAGTACTTC; cdr3_aa: CASSLGTGLYEQYF
j_call: TRBJ2-7; v_call: TRBV6-5; d_call: NA; clone_size: NA; cdr3_nt: TGTGCCAGCAGTCCACTCCCCATGCGCGAGCAGTACTTC; cdr3_aa: CASSPLPMREQYF
j_call: TRBJ1-2; v_call: TRBV4-2; d_call: NA; clone_size: NA; cdr3_nt: TGTGCCAGCAGCCTCACGGGTGACAGATTGGCAGCTAACTATGGCTACACCTTC; cdr3_aa: CASSLTGDRLAANYGYTF
j_call: TRBJ2-2; v_call: TRBV2; d_call: NA; clone_size: NA; cdr3_nt: TGTGCCAGCAGTGCCCGGGGAGTCCCCGGGGAGCTGTTTTTT; cdr3_aa: CASSARGVPGELFF
j_call: TRBJ2-3; v_call: TRBV5-8; d_call: TRBD1; clone_size: NA; cdr3_nt: TGTGCCAGCAGCTTGAGAGACAGGGGGCTTGCGCAGTATTTT; cdr3_aa: CASSLRDRGLAQYF
j_call: TRBJ2-1; v_call: TRBV10-2; d_call: TRBD2; clone_size: NA; cdr3_nt: TGCGCCAGCAGGCTAGCGGGGGGCTACAATGAGCAGTTCTTC; cdr3_aa: CASRLAGGYNEQFF
j_call: TRBJ1-1; v_call: TRBV7-9; d_call: TRBD1; clone_size: NA; cdr3_nt: TGTGCCAGCAGCATAGACAGGGGGGGAATAGTCACTGAAGCTTTCTTT; cdr3_aa: CASSIDRGGIVTEAFF
j_call: TRBJ1-2; v_call: TRBV6-1; d_call: NA; clone_size: NA; cdr3_nt: TGTGCCAGCAGCCGCGGGGGACACCAGATTTATGGCTACACCTTC; cdr3_aa: CASSRGGHQIYGYTF
j_call: TRBJ2-7; v_call: TRBV11-2; d_call: NA; clone_size: NA; cdr3_nt: TGTGCCAGCAGCAACCCCCCGGGCTCCTACGAGCAGTACTTC; cdr3_aa: CASSNPPGSYEQYF
j_call: TRBJ2-1; v_call: TRBV7-6; d_call: TRBD2; clone_size: NA; cdr3_nt: TGTGCCAGCAGCTCGCAACCTAGCGGGGGGAACAATGAGCAGTTCTTC; cdr3_aa: CASSSQPSGGNNEQFF
j_call: TRBJ2-3; v_call: TRBV5-1; d_call: TRBD2; clone_size: NA; cdr3_nt: TGCGCCAGCAGAGGCGGGGGGCTACCCAGGGATACGCAGTATTTT; cdr3_aa: CASRGGGLPRDTQYF
j_call: TRBJ1-1; v_call: TRBV19; d_call: NA; clone_size: NA; cdr3_nt: TGTGCCAGTAGTATTATTGAGGGGAACACTGAAGCTTTCTTT; cdr3_aa: CASSIIEGNTEAFF
j_call: TRBJ2-1; v_call: TRBV11-1; d_call: TRBD2; clone_size: NA; cdr3_nt: TGTGCCAGCAGCTTATTAGGCGGGGGTTCCTACTACAATGAGCAGTTCTTC; cdr3_aa: CASSLLGGGSYYNEQFF
j_call: TRBJ2-5; v_call: TRBV5-4; d_call: TRBD2; clone_size: NA; cdr3_nt: TGTGCCAGCAGCCGTAGCGGGGGGGAAGAGACCCAGTACTTC; cdr3_aa: CASSRSGGEETQYF
j_call: TRBJ1-2; v_call: TRBV11-2; d_call: NA; clone_size: NA; cdr3_nt: TGTGCCAGCAGCTTAGCTTTGATTTCGCGTGGCTACACCTTC; cdr3_aa: CASSLALISRGYTF
j_call: TRBJ1-3; v_call: TRBV5-4; d_call: NA; clone_size: few; cdr3_nt: TGTGCCAGCAGCTTGGGGGGGGTTGGAAACACCATATATTTT; cdr3_aa: CASSLGGVGNTIYF
j_call: TRBJ2-5; v_call: TRBV6-5; d_call: NA; clone_size: NA; cdr3_nt: TGTGCCAGCAGTTACTCGACGGAGGGGGAGACCCAGTACTTC; cdr3_aa: CASSYSTEGETQYF
j_call: TRBJ2-7; v_call: TRBV29-1; d_call: TRBD2; clone_size: NA; cdr3_nt: TGCAGCGTCCAAGCGGGGGTCGAGCAGTACTTC; cdr3_aa: CSVQAGVEQYF
j_call: TRBJ2-7; v_call: TRBV11-3; d_call: TRBD1; clone_size: NA; cdr3_nt: TGTGCCAGCAGCTATACCCTGGGACAGTCCTACGAGCAGTACTTC; cdr3_aa: CASSYTLGQSYEQYF
j_call: TRBJ2-1; v_call: TRBV10-2; d_call: NA; clone_size: NA; cdr3_nt: TGCGCCAGCAGTGAGTCGATGGCAGCAGCGGGGCAGTTCTTC; cdr3_aa: CASSESMAAAGQFF
j_call: TRBJ2-2; v_call: TRBV5-1; d_call: NA; clone_size: NA; cdr3_nt: TGCGCCAGCAGCTTATCCCAAACGAACACCGGGGAGCTGTTTTTT; cdr3_aa: CASSLSQTNTGELFF
j_call: TRBJ2-5; v_call: TRBV4-3; d_call: TRBD2; clone_size: NA; cdr3_nt: TGCGCCAGCAGCCAAGGGCGGGGGGCCAGAGAGACCCAGTACTTC; cdr3_aa: CASSQGRGARETQYF
j_call: TRBJ2-5; v_call: TRBV4-1; d_call: TRBD2; clone_size: NA; cdr3_nt: TGCGCCAGCAGCCCCTTTGGGACTAGCGGGGGAAGAGAGACCCAGTACTTC; cdr3_aa: CASSPFGTSGGRETQYF
j_call: TRBJ1-5; v_call: TRBV7-9; d_call: NA; clone_size: NA; cdr3_nt: TGTGCCAGCAGCTCAGTAAACGGCAATCAGCCCCAGCATTTT; cdr3_aa: CASSSVNGNQPQHF
j_call: TRBJ1-6; v_call: TRBV19; d_call: NA; clone_size: NA; cdr3_nt: TGTGCCAGTAAATTCATACAGGGCGTTAATTCACCCCTCCACTTT; cdr3_aa: CASKFIQGVNSPLHF
j_call: TRBJ2-3; v_call: TRBV6-5; d_call: TRBD1; clone_size: NA; cdr3_nt: TGTGCCAGCAGTTCCCGGACAGGGGGCAGCCCAGATACGCAGTATTTT; cdr3_aa: CASSSRTGGSPDTQYF
j_call: TRBJ2-5; v_call: TRBV11-2; d_call: TRBD1; clone_size: once; cdr3_nt: TGTGCCAGCAGGCGGATTGGGACAGGGGTCGAGACCCAGTACTTC; cdr3_aa: CASRRIGTGVETQYF
j_call: TRBJ2-5; v_call: TRBV30; d_call: TRBD2; clone_size: NA; cdr3_nt: TGTGCCTGGAGTGTCGGGCTAGCGGGAACGACCCAGTACTTC; cdr3_aa: CAWSVGLAGTTQYF
j_call: TRBJ2-5; v_call: TRBV11-2; d_call: TRBD1; clone_size: NA; cdr3_nt: TGTGCCAGCAGTCATACAGGGGGCCCACAAGAGACCCAGTACTTC; cdr3_aa: CASSHTGGPQETQYF
j_call: TRBJ2-1; v_call: TRBV15; d_call: NA; clone_size: NA; cdr3_nt: TGTGCCACCAGCAGATCCTTGACACCGGAGCAGTTCTTC; cdr3_aa: CATSRSLTPEQFF
j_call: TRBJ1-6; v_call: TRBV7-9; d_call: NA; clone_size: NA; cdr3_nt: TGTGCCAGCAGCCCGAGTTCCGGGGGGCGTTCACCCCTCCACTTT; cdr3_aa: CASSPSSGGRSPLHF
j_call: TRBJ2-5; v_call: TRBV5-1; d_call: NA; clone_size: NA; cdr3_nt: TGCGCCAGCAGCTTTTATGGGGGGAGGGAGACCCAGTACTTC; cdr3_aa: CASSFYGGRETQYF
j_call: TRBJ2-1; v_call: TRBV7-9; d_call: TRBD1; clone_size: once; cdr3_nt: TGTGCCAGCAGCTTTGACAGGGGACACTACAATGAGCAGTTCTTC; cdr3_aa: CASSFDRGHYNEQFF
j_call: TRBJ2-2; v_call: TRBV27; d_call: TRBD1; clone_size: NA; cdr3_nt: TGTGCCAGCAGTTTATGGACAGGGGACACCGGGGAGCTGTTTTTT; cdr3_aa: CASSLWTGDTGELFF
j_call: TRBJ1-1; v_call: TRBV6-5; d_call: NA; clone_size: once; cdr3_nt: TGTGCCAGCACCGGGGGTACGGCTTTCTTT; cdr3_aa: CASTGGTAFF
j_call: TRBJ2-5; v_call: TRBV5-5; d_call: TRBD2; clone_size: NA; cdr3_nt: TGTGCCAGCAGCTTTTGGACGGGAGGGGAGACCCAGTACTTC; cdr3_aa: CASSFWTGGETQYF
j_call: TRBJ2-1; v_call: TRBV18; d_call: NA; clone_size: NA; cdr3_nt: TGTGCCAGCTCGTCTAGCGAAAAAACCTACAATGAGCAGTTCTTC; cdr3_aa: CASSSSEKTYNEQFF
j_call: TRBJ1-5; v_call: TRBV10-2; d_call: NA; clone_size: few; cdr3_nt: TGCGCCAGCAGTGTTACTCGGGGTAACCATCAGCCCCAGCATTTT; cdr3_aa: CASSVTRGNHQPQHF
j_call: TRBJ2-3; v_call: TRBV7-9; d_call: TRBD2; clone_size: NA; cdr3_nt: TGTGCCAGCAGCTTAGTAGCGGGGGCCAGCACAGATACGCAGTATTTT; cdr3_aa: CASSLVAGASTDTQYF
j_call: TRBJ2-7; v_call: TRBV5-1; d_call: TRBD2; clone_size: NA; cdr3_nt: TGCGCCAGCAGCCAAGGACTAGCGGGGGGTTACTCCTACGAGCAGTACTTC; cdr3_aa: CASSQGLAGGYSYEQYF
j_call: TRBJ2-3; v_call: TRBV11-2; d_call: NA; clone_size: NA; cdr3_nt: TGTGCCAGCAGCCTATATAGCACAGATACGCAGTATTTT; cdr3_aa: CASSLYSTDTQYF
j_call: TRBJ1-1; v_call: TRBV5-1; d_call: NA; clone_size: NA; cdr3_nt: TGCGCCAGCAGCTTCACCAGTTCCACTGAAGCTTTCTTT; cdr3_aa: CASSFTSSTEAFF
j_call: TRBJ1-2; v_call: TRBV4-1; d_call: TRBD1; clone_size: NA; cdr3_nt: TGCGCCAGCAGCCAAGGGACAGGGGGTTATGGCTACACCTTC; cdr3_aa: CASSQGTGGYGYTF
j_call: TRBJ1-4; v_call: TRBV18; d_call: NA; clone_size: few; cdr3_nt: TGTGCCAGCTCTCACCGCGACAGTTCGAATGAAAAACTGTTTTTT; cdr3_aa: CASSHRDSSNEKLFF
j_call: TRBJ2-1; v_call: TRBV5-4; d_call: TRBD2; clone_size: NA; cdr3_nt: TGTGCCAGCAGCCGACTAGCCAATGAGCAGTTCTTC; cdr3_aa: CASSRLANEQFF
j_call: TRBJ1-5; v_call: TRBV19; d_call: NA; clone_size: NA; cdr3_nt: TGTGCCAGTAGCCCCGGGGGAGATAGCAATCAGCCCCAGCATTTT; cdr3_aa: CASSPGGDSNQPQHF
j_call: TRBJ1-2; v_call: TRBV18; d_call: NA; clone_size: NA; cdr3_nt: TGTGCCAGCTCGCCCGACAGCTCCTATGGCTACACCTTC; cdr3_aa: CASSPDSSYGYTF
j_call: TRBJ2-7; v_call: TRBV10-1; d_call: TRBD1; clone_size: NA; cdr3_nt: TGCGCCAGCAGTGAGTCGGGGGGACAGGACCCCTACGAGCAGTACTTC; cdr3_aa: CASSESGGQDPYEQYF
j_call: TRBJ2-7; v_call: TRBV4-1; d_call: TRBD2; clone_size: NA; cdr3_nt: TGCGCCAGCAGCCAACCGACTAGCGGGGCCTACGAGCAGTACTTC; cdr3_aa: CASSQPTSGAYEQYF
j_call: TRBJ2-3; v_call: TRBV30; d_call: TRBD2; clone_size: NA; cdr3_nt: TGTGCCGGGATAGCGGGGAGCACAGATACGCAGTATTTT; cdr3_aa: CAGIAGSTDTQYF
j_call: TRBJ1-6; v_call: TRBV5-1; d_call: TRBD1; clone_size: NA; cdr3_nt: TGCGCCAGCAGCTTTTTCCCGGGACAGGACCCATATAATTCACCCCTCCACTTT; cdr3_aa: CASSFFPGQDPYNSPLHF
j_call: TRBJ2-6; v_call: TRBV27; d_call: NA; clone_size: NA; cdr3_nt: TGTGCCAGCAGTGAGCATGATTCGGGGGCCAACGTCCTGACTTTC; cdr3_aa: CASSEHDSGANVLTF